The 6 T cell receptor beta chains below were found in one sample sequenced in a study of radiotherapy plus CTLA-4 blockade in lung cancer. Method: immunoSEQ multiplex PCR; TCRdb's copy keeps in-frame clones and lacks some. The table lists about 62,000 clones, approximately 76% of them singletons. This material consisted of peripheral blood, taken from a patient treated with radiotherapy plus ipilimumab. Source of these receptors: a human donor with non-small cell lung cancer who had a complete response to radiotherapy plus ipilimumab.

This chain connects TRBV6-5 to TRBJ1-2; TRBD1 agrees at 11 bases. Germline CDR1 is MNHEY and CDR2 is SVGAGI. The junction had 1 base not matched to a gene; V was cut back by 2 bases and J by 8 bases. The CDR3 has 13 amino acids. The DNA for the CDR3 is TGTGCCAGCAGTTACGGGACAGGGGGAGGCTACACCTTC. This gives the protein CASSYGTGGGYTF.

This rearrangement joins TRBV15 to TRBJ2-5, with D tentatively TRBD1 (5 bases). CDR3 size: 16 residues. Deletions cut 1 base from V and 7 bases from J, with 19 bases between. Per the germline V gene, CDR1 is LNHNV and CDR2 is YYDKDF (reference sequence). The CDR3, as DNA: TGTGCCACCAGCAGAGTGACACCAGCAGGGCTTGGGACCCAGTACTTC. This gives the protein CATSRVTPAGLGTQYF.

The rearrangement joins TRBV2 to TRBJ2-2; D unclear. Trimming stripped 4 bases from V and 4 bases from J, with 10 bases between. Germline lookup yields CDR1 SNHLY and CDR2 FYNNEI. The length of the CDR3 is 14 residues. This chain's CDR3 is CASSVGRSTGELFF. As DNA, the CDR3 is TGTGCCAGCAGTGTTGGTCGGTCCACCGGGGAGCTGTTTTTT.

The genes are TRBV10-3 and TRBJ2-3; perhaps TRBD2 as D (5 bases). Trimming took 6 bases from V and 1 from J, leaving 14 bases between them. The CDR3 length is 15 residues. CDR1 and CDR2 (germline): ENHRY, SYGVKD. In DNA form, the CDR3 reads TGTGCCATCAGGGCTAGCCGCGATCGCACAGATACGCAGTATTTT. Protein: CAIRASRDRTDTQYF.

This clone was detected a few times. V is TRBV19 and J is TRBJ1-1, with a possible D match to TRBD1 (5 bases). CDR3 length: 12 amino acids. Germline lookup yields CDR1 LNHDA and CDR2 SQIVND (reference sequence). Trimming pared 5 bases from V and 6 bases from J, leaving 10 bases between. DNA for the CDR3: TGTGCCAGTAGTGGCAGGGTGGCTGAAGCTTTCTTT. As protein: CASSGRVAEAFF.

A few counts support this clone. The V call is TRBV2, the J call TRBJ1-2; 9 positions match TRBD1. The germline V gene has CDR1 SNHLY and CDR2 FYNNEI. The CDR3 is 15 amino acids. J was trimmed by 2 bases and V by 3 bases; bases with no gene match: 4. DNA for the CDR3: TGTGCCAGCAGTGAGGGGACAGGGTACAACTATGGCTACACCTTC. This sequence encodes CASSEGTGYNYGYTF.